These 9 T cell receptor beta chains originate from one sample sequenced in a study of cytomegalovirus exposure and HLA in healthy donors. PCR primers comprised 60 Vbeta and 13 Jbeta primers. The assay was immunoSEQ multiplex PCR, and TCRdb's table has in-frame clones only and misses some. Among more than 140,000 clones listed, around 80% were seen once. Sequencing was carried out using PBMCs. Receptors were obtained from a man aged 18 to 30 in good health and CMV-seropositive.

The chain has TRBV5-4 and TRBJ2-1; 9 bases agree with TRBD2. CDR1 and CDR2 (germline): SGHNT, YYREEE (reference sequence). This CDR3 spans 16 amino acids. The trim removed 5 bases at V and 0 bases at J, leaving 6 bases unmatched. Here the CDR3 DNA reads TGTGCCAGCAGTCCTACACTAGCGGGCTCCTACAATGAGCAGTTCTTC. It translates to CASSPTLAGSYNEQFF.

The chain has TRBV2 and TRBJ1-4; 7 positions agree with TRBD1. CDR3 length: 15 amino acids. Germline lookup yields CDR1 SNHLY and CDR2 FYNNEI. V was pared by 4 bases and J by 6 bases, with 8 bases of the junction left unmatched. CDR3 protein: CASSVGTGVDEKLFF. CDR3 in DNA: TGTGCCAGCAGTGTAGGCACAGGGGTGGATGAAAAACTGTTTTTT. Drawing the rest from reference TRBV2 and TRBJ1-4, the complete variable domain is EPEVTQTPSHQVTQMGQEVILRCVPISNHLYFYWYRQILGQKVEFLVSFYNNEISEKSEIFDDQFSVERPDGSNFTLKIRSTKLEDSAMYFCASSVGTGVDEKLFFGSGTQLSVL.

CDR3 DNA: TGTGCCACCAGCGCCCGGACAGGGGATACCTACGAGCAGTACTTC. Translating gives CATSARTGDTYEQYF. This chain joins TRBV15 and TRBJ2-7, with 9 nucleotides matching TRBD1. Unmatched junction bases numbered 7, after V lost 5 bases and J lost 2 bases. Germline V gene lookup returns CDR1 LNHNV and CDR2 YYDKDF (reference sequence). The CDR3 runs 15 residues.

The V and J genes are TRBV4-2 and TRBJ2-3, with 8 bases fitting TRBD2. V trimming: 8 bases; J trimming: 1 base; junction bases outside the gene matches: 11. The CDR3 spans 16 residues. Germline assignment: CDR1 LGHNA and CDR2 YNFKEQ. The CDR3 reads CASGTWQAGGTDTQYF. Written as DNA, the CDR3 is TGTGCCAGCGGGACGTGGCAAGCGGGAGGCACAGATACGCAGTATTTT.

The chain links TRBV29-1 to TRBJ2-3; no definite D call. The CDR3 length is 13 residues. The V and J ends lost 5 bases and 2 bases respectively, with 11 bases between them. From germline, CDR1 is SQVTM and CDR2 ANQGSEA. CDR3: CSVRSTNTDTQYF. DNA for the CDR3: TGCAGCGTTCGATCCACTAACACAGATACGCAGTATTTT.

V usage is TRBV28 and J usage is TRBJ1-2; no clear D gene. The V and J ends lost 4 bases and 5 bases respectively, with 20 bases between them. Looked up from germline, CDR1 is MDHEN and CDR2 is SYDVKM. The CDR3 has 16 residues. In DNA form, the CDR3 reads TGTGCCAGCAGTTCTACCCGCGTAGAAGGGAGATATGGCTACACCTTC. It translates to CASSSTRVEGRYGYTF.

This chain uses TRBV28 with TRBJ1-3; a weak D match, TRBD1 (5 bases). The V end lost 6 bases, the J end lost 2 bases, and 11 bases lay between the germline ends. The length of the CDR3 is 14 residues. The germline gives CDR1 MDHEN, CDR2 SYDVKM. The CDR3 spells CASSPPGTGNTIYF. The CDR3 DNA is TGTGCCAGCAGCCCTCCAGGGACTGGAAACACCATATATTTT.

The chain has TRBV5-1 and TRBJ1-1, with TRBD1 as a possible D gene (5 bases). V shed 0 bases and J shed 5 bases, with 17 bases lying between them. This CDR3 has 16 residues. CDR1 is SGHRS, CDR2 YFSETQ, per germline. CDR3 DNA: TGCGCCAGCAGCTTGGGGGGGAGGGGTAAGGCTACTGAAGCTTTCTTT. Its translation is CASSLGGRGKATEAFF.

This clone was seen only once. V usage is TRBV6-6 and J usage is TRBJ2-5; D perhaps matches TRBD2 (5 bases). The CDR3 sequence is 15 residues long. Looked up from germline, CDR1 is MNHNY and CDR2 is SVGAGI (reference sequence). The germline V and J ends were trimmed by 2 bases and 4 bases, with 14 bases remaining between them. The CDR3 sequence is CASSYLDRAGETQYF. In nucleotides, the CDR3 is TGTGCCAGCAGTTACCTTGACCGGGCGGGAGAGACCCAGTACTTC.